Included here is one T cell receptor (beta chain) sequence, with context. Its antigen is still unknown. The data are from a study of T cell responses to AZD1222 COVID-19 vaccine. Notes on the study in general: White British donors predominated, females outnumbered males, and clonal diversity was possibly underestimated.

The assay was immunoSEQ multiplex PCR, and TCRdb's table has in-frame clones only and misses some. Of 150,000 or so clones in the sample, 90% to 95% were seen once. CDR1 and CDR2 from the germline V gene are LNHDA and SQIVND (reference sequence). The CDR3 contains 14 residues. V lost 3 bases and J 0 bases, leaving 7 bases between the germline ends. The clonotype was recovered from an adult in good health. The chain has TRBV19 and TRBJ2-3; D is unclear. The material was peripheral blood, obtained on day 0 of AZD1222 vaccination. The CDR3 nucleotides are TGTGCCAGTAGTATTAGGCCAAGCACAGATACGCAGTATTTT. Translation: CASSIRPSTDTQYF.